The next 26 T cell receptor beta chains were all read from a single sample in a study of shared clonotypes between healthy human individuals. Profiling relied on immunoSEQ multiplex PCR, and the TCRdb table lists in-frame clones only, not all of them. The table includes about 2.3 million clones, roughly 90% detected once. The sequencing sample was made of naive CD4+ T cells from PBMCs. Stated subset: CD45RA+ positively selected. These receptors were obtained from a man aged 18 to 30 in good health. Some clones in this sample may be carry-over from other donors' samples.

V and J are TRBV2 and TRBJ2-1; D possibly corresponds to TRBD2 (6 bases). Germline CDR1 reads SNHLY; CDR2 reads FYNNEI. The CDR3 sequence is 12 residues long. Trimming took 8 bases from V and 3 from J, leaving 8 bases between them. CDR3 region: CASGLNYNEQFF. CDR3 coding DNA: TGTGCCAGCGGACTAAACTACAATGAGCAGTTCTTC. The whole variable domain, filled in from reference TRBV2 and TRBJ2-1, reads EPEVTQTPSHQVTQMGQEVILRCVPISNHLYFYWYRQILGQKVEFLVSFYNNEISEKSEIFDDQFSVERPDGSNFTLKIRSTKLEDSAMYFCASGLNYNEQFFGPGTRLTVL.

This clone has a single count. The rearrangement links TRBV7-3 to TRBJ1-1; D ambiguous. Germline lookup yields CDR1 SGHTA and CDR2 FQGTGA. The CDR3 consists of 14 residues. V lost 4 bases and J lost 5, with 14 bases in between. The CDR3 here is CASSWEGLVTEAFF. CDR3 sequence (DNA): TGTGCCAGCAGCTGGGAGGGTCTCGTGACTGAAGCTTTCTTT.

Comment on this clone: Other DNA sequences within the sample encode an identical CDR3. The chain is built from TRBV5-1 and TRBJ2-5, with 9 bases aligning to TRBD2. With 4 bases clipped from V and 5 bases from J, the junction kept 3 bases outside the gene matches. This CDR3 has 13 amino acids. Germline-derived CDR1 and CDR2 are SGHRS and YFSETQ. The CDR3, as DNA: TGCGCCAGCAGCGCGGGGGGGCGGGAGACCCAGTACTTC. Translated, it gives CASSAGGRETQYF. Complete variable domain (other parts from reference TRBV5-1 and TRBJ2-5): KAGVTQTPRYLIKTRGQQVTLSCSPISGHRSVSWYQQTPGQGLQFLFEYFSETQRNKGNFPGRFSGRQFSNSRSEMNVSTLELGDSALYLCASSAGGRETQYFGPGTRLLVL.

The table lists this clone with a few counts. This rearrangement joins TRBV2 to TRBJ1-5; 7 bases align to TRBD1. The CDR3 totals 13 residues. With 2 bases clipped from V and 7 bases from J, the junction kept 2 bases outside the gene matches. In germline, CDR1 is SNHLY, CDR2 FYNNEI. The chain's CDR3 is CASSETGVQPQHF. DNA for the CDR3: TGTGCCAGCAGTGAAACAGGGGTCCAGCCCCAGCATTTT.

The V call is TRBV7-9, the J call TRBJ2-7; D might be TRBD1 (6 bases). The V end lost 1 base, the J end lost 3 bases, and 10 bases lay between the germline ends. The CDR3 totals 14 residues. The germline CDR1 and CDR2 sequences are SEHNR and FQNEAQ (reference sequence). The DNA of the CDR3 is TGTGCCAGCAGCTTAGAACAGGGTATCTACGAGCAGTACTTC. Translated: CASSLEQGIYEQYF.

The V gene is TRBV18, the J gene TRBJ1-1; D perhaps matches TRBD1 (5 bases). CDR1 and CDR2 from the germline V gene are KGHSH and LQKENI. V lost 2 bases and J 1 base, leaving 11 bases between the germline ends. This CDR3 region has 15 residues. CDR3 DNA sequence: TGTGCCAGCTCACCAGGCAGGGTGGAGAACACTGAAGCTTTCTTT. The encoded protein is CASSPGRVENTEAFF.

A word on this clone: This sample also contains other DNA sequences that code for the same CDR3. Here the CDR3 DNA reads TGTGCCAGCTCACCAGGCACAGGGAACTATGGCTACACCTTC. Its translation: CASSPGTGNYGYTF. The chain recombines TRBV18 with TRBJ1-2, with D perhaps TRBD1 (6 bases). This CDR3 has 14 residues. Deletions cut 2 bases from V and 2 bases from J, with 9 bases between. The germline CDR1 and CDR2 sequences are KGHSH and LQKENI.

The V gene is TRBV5-1, the J gene TRBJ2-7; TRBD2 matches at 12 bases. Unmatched junction bases numbered 12, after V lost 6 bases and J lost 5 bases. CDR3 length: 16 amino acids. Germline values: CDR1 SGHRS, CDR2 YFSETQ. This CDR3 is CASNKDTSGRTHEQYF. CDR3 nucleotides: TGCGCCAGCAACAAAGACACTAGCGGGAGGACCCACGAGCAGTACTTC.

This rearrangement joins TRBV2 to TRBJ1-4, with D perhaps TRBD1 (5 bases). The CDR3 covers 16 residues. Trimming shortened V by 6 bases and J by 6 bases, and 20 bases separated the two germline ends. Per germline, CDR1 SNHLY and CDR2 FYNNEI. CDR3 in DNA: TGTGCCAGCAGGGCCCTCATGGGGGGAGAGTATGAAAAACTGTTTTTT. Its translation is CASRALMGGEYEKLFF. Variable domain in full (rest from reference TRBV2 and TRBJ1-4): EPEVTQTPSHQVTQMGQEVILRCVPISNHLYFYWYRQILGQKVEFLVSFYNNEISEKSEIFDDQFSVERPDGSNFTLKIRSTKLEDSAMYFCASRALMGGEYEKLFFGSGTQLSVL.

The chain couples TRBV28 to TRBJ1-5, with a possible D match to TRBD1 (6 bases). The CDR3 has 14 amino acids. Trimming removed 3 bases from V and 6 bases from J, with 12 bases in between. Germline V CDR1 and CDR2: MDHEN, SYDVKM. The CDR3: CASSFQGSTQPQHF. As DNA, the CDR3 is TGTGCCAGCAGTTTTCAGGGGAGTACTCAGCCCCAGCATTTT.

The rearrangement joins TRBV6-1 to TRBJ2-7, with 9 bases matching TRBD1. From germline, CDR1 is MNHNS and CDR2 SASEGT. J gave up 4 bases and V 0 bases, and 7 bases lay outside the gene matches. The CDR3 spans 16 residues. The CDR3 reads CASSEALGTGLYEQYF. For the CDR3, the DNA is TGTGCCAGCAGTGAAGCTCTTGGGACAGGGCTTTACGAGCAGTACTTC.

This chain uses TRBV27 with TRBJ2-5, with D tentatively TRBD2 (5 bases). Germline V gene data show CDR1 as MNHEY and CDR2 as SMNVEV (reference sequence). V lost 5 bases, J lost 7 bases, and 11 bases lay in between. The length of the CDR3 is 12 residues. The CDR3 spells CASSQSRGTQYF. In nucleotides, the CDR3 is TGTGCCAGCAGTCAGTCCCGGGGGACCCAGTACTTC.

The chain recombines TRBV5-1 with TRBJ2-1; 12 bases fit TRBD2. Germline CDR1 reads SGHRS; CDR2 reads YFSETQ. The CDR3 totals 15 residues. V shed 1 base, J shed 9 bases, and the junction held 5 bases outside the gene matches. The CDR3 is CASSLSLAGGVEQFF. As DNA, the CDR3 is TGCGCCAGCAGCTTGAGTCTAGCGGGAGGGGTTGAGCAGTTCTTC.

The rearrangement uses TRBV15 and TRBJ2-5; TRBD2 aligns across 7 bases. Germline V CDR1 and CDR2: LNHNV, YYDKDF (reference sequence). The junction had 10 bases not matched to a gene; V was cut back by 4 bases and J by 5 bases. This CDR3 has 15 amino acids. This CDR3 is CATSTKSGVVETQYF. The CDR3, as DNA: TGTGCCACCAGCACTAAAAGCGGGGTCGTCGAGACCCAGTACTTC. Full variable domain (remainder filled in from reference TRBV15 and TRBJ2-5): DAMVIQNPRYQVTQFGKPVTLSCSQTLNHNVMYWYQQKSSQAPKLLFHYYDKDFNNEADTPDNFQSRRPNTSFCFLDIRSPGLGDTAMYLCATSTKSGVVETQYFGPGTRLLVL.

V and J are TRBV28 and TRBJ1-2, with TRBD1 as a possible D gene (5 bases). In germline, CDR1 is MDHEN, CDR2 SYDVKM. This CDR3 is 14 amino acids long. With 6 bases removed from V and 1 base from J, the gap between germline ends came to 12 bases. In DNA, the CDR3 is TGTGCCAGCAGACGTCAGGGAGATAACTATGGCTACACCTTC. It specifies CASRRQGDNYGYTF.

The rearrangement joins TRBV27 to TRBJ1-2; the D is unclear. CDR1 and CDR2 (germline): MNHEY, SMNVEV (reference sequence). CDR3 length: 12 residues. V was cut by 6 bases and J by 8 bases, with 13 bases left in between. Here the CDR3 reads CASRRTPGGYTF. CDR3 DNA sequence: TGTGCCAGCAGACGGACCCCGGGCGGCTACACCTTC.

This chain links TRBV4-2 with TRBJ2-7; tentative D call: TRBD2 (6 bases). The V gene lost 0 bases and the J gene lost 3 bases, with 12 bases spanning the gap. The CDR3 contains 15 residues. CDR1 is LGHNA, CDR2 YNFKEQ, per germline. CDR3 sequence reads: CASSQDAGTVYEQYF. The CDR3, as DNA: TGTGCCAGCAGCCAAGATGCCGGGACTGTCTACGAGCAGTACTTC.

V and J are TRBV5-1 and TRBJ2-1; 12 nucleotides match TRBD2. The CDR3 is 17 residues long. Per the germline V gene, CDR1 is SGHRS and CDR2 is YFSETQ. V was clipped by 0 bases and J by 8 bases; unmatched bases: 9. CDR3 region: CASSLAASGRVLDEQFF. CDR3 DNA sequence: TGCGCCAGCAGCTTGGCGGCTAGCGGGAGGGTATTAGATGAGCAGTTCTTC.

The count of this clone is one. This sample includes further DNA sequences coding for the same CDR3. The chain couples TRBV28 to TRBJ2-7; D might be TRBD1 (5 bases). CDR3 length: 13 residues. Germline CDR1 is MDHEN and CDR2 is SYDVKM. Trimming pared 2 bases from V and 2 bases from J, leaving 7 bases between. CDR3 DNA sequence: TGTGCCAGCAGTTTAGGCAGGGCCTACGAGCAGTACTTC. This sequence encodes CASSLGRAYEQYF.

Concerning this clone itself: Other DNA sequences in the sample encode the same CDR3. V usage is TRBV18 and J usage is TRBJ1-2, with TRBD1 matching 7 bases. Per germline, CDR1 KGHSH and CDR2 LQKENI. V lost 3 bases to trimming and J lost 5 bases; unmatched junction nucleotides: 3. This CDR3 contains 13 residues. CDR3 coding DNA: TGTGCCAGCTCACCCGGGACAGCTTATGGCTACACCTTC. As protein: CASSPGTAYGYTF.

A single count supports this clone. The chain is built from TRBV11-2 and TRBJ1-4; D is unresolved. CDR3 size: 18 residues. V was cut by 3 bases and J by 4 bases, with 21 bases left in between. Germline-derived CDR1 and CDR2 are SGHAT and FQNNGV. The CDR3 region has the DNA TGTGCCAGCAGCTTCCGGTTGGGTGGGAGGGCCCTTAATGAAAAACTGTTTTTT. It yields the protein CASSFRLGGRALNEKLFF.

CDR3 sequence reads: CASSLDTRDETQYF. The CDR3 DNA reads TGTGCCAGCAGCTTAGATACCCGGGACGAGACCCAGTACTTC. The chain uses TRBV11-3 and TRBJ2-5; D may be TRBD1 or TRBD2 (5 bases each). Germline loops: CDR1 SGHNT, CDR2 YENEEA. The CDR3 totals 14 residues. V was pared by 0 bases and J by 5 bases, with 10 bases between.

The chain employs TRBV28 and TRBJ1-4; 9 positions match TRBD1. From germline, CDR1 is MDHEN and CDR2 SYDVKM. The junction had 1 base not matched to a gene; V was cut back by 7 bases and J by 7 bases. This CDR3 has 12 residues. The CDR3 DNA reads TGTGCCAGCAAACAGGGGGCTGAAAAACTGTTTTTT. Translation gives CASKQGAEKLFF.

The chain is built from TRBV5-4 and TRBJ2-2; the match to TRBD2 covers 9 bases. The CDR3 sequence is 15 residues long. Losses at the gene ends were 4 bases for V and 6 bases for J; bases not matched to a gene: 7. Per the germline V gene, CDR1 is SGHNT and CDR2 is YYREEE (reference sequence). The CDR3 DNA sequence: TGTGCCAGCAGCCCAGCGGGAGGAGGGTCCGGGGAGCTGTTTTTT. Protein: CASSPAGGGSGELFF.

V gene TRBV7-9 combines with J gene TRBJ1-1; D is ambiguous. CDR1 and CDR2 from the germline V gene are SEHNR and FQNEAQ (reference sequence). CDR3 length equals 14 residues. Trimming pared 1 base from V and 5 bases from J, leaving 11 bases between. CDR3 coding DNA: TGTGCCAGCAGCTTAGGTGGGTTTGAGACTGAAGCTTTCTTT. Translated: CASSLGGFETEAFF.

J is TRBJ2-7 and V is TRBV6-1; D unresolved. CDR1 and CDR2 (germline): MNHNS, SASEGT. CDR3 length: 10 amino acids. Trimming took off 11 bases at V and 4 bases at J, with 9 bases between the two ends. As DNA, the CDR3 is TGTGCCGCGCTGGATTACGAGCAGTACTTC. Translation gives CAALDYEQYF.